This T cell receptor (beta chain) was sequenced in a study of cytomegalovirus exposure and HLA in healthy donors. Study-wide background: Samples from HLA-typed donors yielded 85 million to 95 million unique TCRs in an early data release.

There are 16 residues in the CDR3. V shed 0 bases, J shed 1 base, and the junction held 7 bases outside the gene matches. CDR1 is SGHNT and CDR2 is YYREEE in the germline V gene (reference sequence). Concerning this clone: Antigen specificity is unknown.

The study's findings and limits: Rarity marked most TCR sequences, yet some public TCRs occurred in many donors. An analysis was carried out at a later point. It showed that HLA-associated TCR beta chains were more clonally expanded than equally common non-associated chains.

PCR used 60 Vbeta primers and 13 Jbeta primers. Sequencing used immunoSEQ multiplex PCR; TCRdb keeps in-frame clones, though not all of them. The sample yields some 78,000 clones, about four fifths seen once. Sample: PBMCs. V is TRBV5-4 and J is TRBJ2-7, with 7 bases fitting TRBD2. The origin of this receptor is a man in his forties or fifties in good health and CMV-seropositive. The CDR3 DNA reads as TGTGCCAGCAGCTTGGAGCCAGCGGGAAGGTCCTACGAGCAGTACTTC. This codes for CASSLEPAGRSYEQYF. Based on the CDR3 plus reference TRBV5-4 and TRBJ2-7, the full variable domain is ETGVTQSPTHLIKTRGQQVTLRCSSQSGHNTVSWYQQALGQGPQFIFQYYREEENGRGNFPPRFSGLQFPNYSSELNVNALELDDSALYLCASSLEPAGRSYEQYFGPGTRLTVT.